The rows below give T cell receptor beta chains drawn from one sample of a study of radiotherapy plus CTLA-4 blockade in lung cancer. Measured with immunoSEQ multiplex PCR; TCRdb has only the in-frame clones, and not every one. In the table there are some 43,000 clones, around 83% of which are singletons. Here the sequenced sample was peripheral blood, taken from a patient treated with radiotherapy plus ipilimumab. The source of these receptors is a human donor with non-small cell lung cancer who had stable disease on radiotherapy plus ipilimumab. CDR3s include the opening cysteine and the closing phenylalanine or tryptophan. A D gene is named only where the DNA matches it firmly. Not all rows give a size; the values are once, few, many and, for expanded clones, a class.

clone size,D gene,J gene,V gene,CDR3 protein,CDR3 DNA
-,-,TRBJ2-7,TRBV6-6,CASSNLLRGEQYF,TGTGCCAGCTCGAACCTCCTGCGGGGCGAGCAGTACTTC
-,TRBD2,TRBJ2-1,TRBV9,CASSVEGGPRNEQFF,TGTGCCAGCAGCGTGGAGGGAGGGCCTCGAAATGAGCAGTTCTTC
-,-,TRBJ2-2,TRBV7-9,CASRRQNGELFF,TGTGCCAGCAGGCGACAGAACGGGGAGCTGTTTTTT
-,TRBD2,TRBJ2-1,TRBV6-5,CASSFRASGENEQFF,TGTGCCAGCAGTTTCAGGGCTAGCGGCGAGAATGAGCAGTTCTTC
-,-,TRBJ2-3,TRBV7-3,CASSLTDRNQQYF,TGTGCCAGCAGCTTAACTGACAGGAATCAGCAGTATTTT
-,TRBD1,TRBJ2-2,TRBV6-4,CASSLGQGTNTGELFF,TGTGCCAGCAGCCTCGGACAGGGCACGAACACCGGGGAGCTGTTTTTT
-,TRBD1,TRBJ1-2,TRBV18,CASSQGADYGYTF,TGTGCCAGCTCACAGGGGGCGGACTATGGCTACACCTTC
once,TRBD1,TRBJ2-7,TRBV27,CASSAYLAGGEQYF,TGTGCCAGCAGTGCCTATCTGGCAGGGGGAGAGCAGTACTTC
-,TRBD2,TRBJ2-1,TRBV4-1,CASSRYLAGEGNEQFF,TGCGCCAGCAGCCGTTATCTAGCGGGAGAGGGGAATGAGCAGTTCTTC
-,-,TRBJ1-1,TRBV5-1,CASSLAGRGETEAFF,TGCGCCAGCAGCTTGGCGGGTCGGGGTGAAACTGAAGCTTTCTTT
-,-,TRBJ2-7,TRBV28,CASSLVSSYEQYF,TGTGCCAGCAGTTTAGTTAGTTCCTACGAGCAGTACTTC
-,-,TRBJ1-6,TRBV7-9,CASSPGTQNSPLHF,TGTGCCAGCAGCCCCGGGACACAGAATTCACCCCTCCACTTT